A selection of T cell receptor beta chains follows, all from one sample in a study of early T cells in non-severe SARS-CoV-2 infection. TCRdb ran MiXCR on the 5' RACE reads and lists one entry per CDR3 protein. Of around 83,000 distinct CDR3 sequences detected, roughly a tenth appear once; the ten largest clones hold approximately 8%. The specimen comprised whole blood, sampled at baseline. The source is an adult who was a healthcare worker with PCR-confirmed SARS-CoV-2 infection or an uninfected control (not recorded which). CDR3s include the opening cysteine and the closing phenylalanine or tryptophan. The D gene is left open where the match is weak. Clone size, where shown, is once, few, many, or a class for clones that have expanded.

v_gene: TRBV5-4
abundance: -
j_gene: TRBJ2-1
d_gene: -
CDR3aa: CASSLAGRADPVF
CDR3nt: TGTGCCAGCAGCTTGGCTGGGCGCGCCGACCCTGTCTTC

v_gene: TRBV28
abundance: few
j_gene: TRBJ2-3
d_gene: -
CDR3aa: CASSFSTSNTDTQYF
CDR3nt: TGTGCCAGCAGTTTCTCGACTAGTAATACAGATACGCAGTATTTT

v_gene: TRBV4-1
abundance: many
j_gene: TRBJ2-4
d_gene: TRBD2
CDR3aa: CASSQEQREGRGNIQYF
CDR3nt: TGCGCCAGCAGCCAAGAACAGCGGGAGGGCCGAGGGAACATTCAGTACTTC

v_gene: TRBV3-1
abundance: few
j_gene: TRBJ1-6
d_gene: -
CDR3aa: CASSQWESSYNSPLHF
CDR3nt: TGTGCCAGCAGCCAATGGGAGAGCTCCTATAATTCACCCCTCCACTTT

v_gene: TRBV7-2
abundance: once
j_gene: TRBJ1-6
d_gene: -
CDR3aa: CASSLTPGGQGRIGANSPLHF
CDR3nt: TGTGCCAGCAGCTTAACCCCGGGTGGTCAGGGGCGAATTGGGGCTAATTCACCCCTCCACTTT

v_gene: TRBV7-2
abundance: many
j_gene: TRBJ2-3
d_gene: TRBD2
CDR3aa: CASSLGGSPTDTQYF
CDR3nt: TGTGCCAGCAGCTTAGGCGGGAGCCCAACAGATACGCAGTATTTT

v_gene: TRBV28
abundance: many
j_gene: TRBJ2-5
d_gene: -
CDR3aa: CASSPRLLAFGETQYF
CDR3nt: TGTGCCAGCTCCCCCCGGTTGCTAGCGTTCGGAGAGACCCAGTACTTC

v_gene: TRBV6-5
abundance: few
j_gene: TRBJ2-5
d_gene: -
CDR3aa: CASSYNREGTQYF
CDR3nt: TGTGCCAGCAGTTACAACAGGGAGGGGACCCAGTACTTC

v_gene: TRBV7-6
abundance: few
j_gene: TRBJ2-2
d_gene: TRBD1
CDR3aa: CASSHRQGANTGELFF
CDR3nt: TGTGCCAGCAGCCACAGACAGGGGGCGAACACCGGGGAGCTGTTTTTT

v_gene: TRBV28
abundance: -
j_gene: TRBJ2-7
d_gene: -
CDR3aa: CASSLPPPGRGPRNEQYF
CDR3nt: TGTGCCAGCAGTTTACCACCCCCGGGACGAGGGCCTAGGAACGAGCAGTACTTC

v_gene: TRBV5-6
abundance: many
j_gene: TRBJ2-7
d_gene: TRBD1
CDR3aa: CASSDGTEDEQYF
CDR3nt: TGTGCCAGCAGCGACGGGACAGAAGACGAGCAGTACTTC

v_gene: TRBV20-1
abundance: few
j_gene: TRBJ2-1
d_gene: TRBD2
CDR3aa: CSGIPGGSNEQFF
CDR3nt: TGCAGTGGCATCCCGGGAGGGTCCAATGAGCAGTTCTTC

v_gene: TRBV4-2
abundance: many
j_gene: TRBJ2-7
d_gene: -
CDR3aa: CASSQQTQQRQVAYEQYF
CDR3nt: TGTGCCAGCAGCCAACAGACGCAGCAGCGCCAAGTAGCCTACGAGCAGTACTTC

v_gene: TRBV20-1
abundance: -
j_gene: TRBJ2-1
d_gene: -
CDR3aa: CSASRRDIEQFF
CDR3nt: TGCAGTGCTAGCCGGAGGGACATTGAGCAGTTCTTC

v_gene: TRBV18
abundance: few
j_gene: TRBJ2-7
d_gene: -
CDR3aa: CASSPSVRLPEEF
CDR3nt: TGTGCCAGCTCACCATCCGTCAGGTTACCGGAGGAATTC

v_gene: TRBV7-9
abundance: many
j_gene: TRBJ2-5
d_gene: -
CDR3aa: CASSHRQESQETQYF
CDR3nt: TGTGCCAGCAGCCACAGACAGGAAAGTCAAGAGACCCAGTACTTC

v_gene: TRBV7-6
abundance: -
j_gene: TRBJ2-1
d_gene: -
CDR3aa: CASSLYNRYQDLSYNEQFF
CDR3nt: TGTGCCAGCAGCTTGTATAACAGGTATCAAGATCTTTCCTACAATGAGCAGTTCTTC

v_gene: TRBV18
abundance: -
j_gene: TRBJ2-3
d_gene: -
CDR3aa: CASSPPTAGSTTDTQYF
CDR3nt: TGTGCCAGCTCACCACCGACTGCGGGAAGTACCACAGATACGCAGTATTTT

v_gene: TRBV11-2
abundance: many
j_gene: TRBJ2-1
d_gene: -
CDR3aa: CASSPPGLGSYNEQFF
CDR3nt: TGTGCCAGCAGCCCCCCTGGTCTGGGCTCCTACAATGAGCAGTTCTTC

v_gene: TRBV19
abundance: few
j_gene: TRBJ1-5
d_gene: -
CDR3aa: CASSWKYSNQPQHF
CDR3nt: TGTGCCAGTAGTTGGAAATATAGCAATCAGCCCCAGCATTTT

v_gene: TRBV28
abundance: few
j_gene: TRBJ1-1
d_gene: -
CDR3aa: CASSLVGAEAFF
CDR3nt: TGTGCCAGCAGTTTAGTAGGCGCTGAAGCTTTCTTT

v_gene: TRBV20-1
abundance: many
j_gene: TRBJ1-3
d_gene: -
CDR3aa: CSASPGSLSGNTIYF
CDR3nt: TGCAGTGCTAGCCCCGGGAGCCTCTCTGGAAACACCATATATTTT

v_gene: TRBV6-2/TRBV6-3
abundance: many
j_gene: TRBJ2-7
d_gene: -
CDR3aa: CASSKTQVLGYEQYF
CDR3nt: TGTGCCAGCAGTAAAACGCAGGTGTTGGGCTACGAGCAGTACTTC

v_gene: TRBV6-5
abundance: -
j_gene: TRBJ2-5
d_gene: TRBD2
CDR3aa: CASRVGGRETQYF
CDR3nt: TGTGCCAGCCGGGTGGGAGGGAGAGAGACCCAGTACTTC

v_gene: TRBV6-1
abundance: few
j_gene: TRBJ2-6
d_gene: -
CDR3aa: CASSESSSGANVLTF
CDR3nt: TGTGCCAGCAGTGAATCCAGCTCTGGGGCCAACGTCCTGACTTTC

v_gene: TRBV29-1
abundance: -
j_gene: TRBJ1-2
d_gene: TRBD1
CDR3aa: CSVGQGDDYGYTF
CDR3nt: TGCAGCGTGGGACAGGGGGATGACTATGGCTACACCTTC

v_gene: TRBV28
abundance: few
j_gene: TRBJ1-3
d_gene: TRBD1
CDR3aa: CASSSPMIDRASGNTIYF
CDR3nt: TGTGCCAGCAGTTCCCCTATGATTGACAGGGCATCTGGAAACACCATATATTTT

v_gene: TRBV7-9
abundance: few
j_gene: TRBJ1-2
d_gene: -
CDR3aa: CASSLSRNYGYTF
CDR3nt: TGTGCCAGCAGCTTAAGCAGAAACTATGGCTACACCTTC

v_gene: TRBV6-6
abundance: few
j_gene: TRBJ2-7
d_gene: TRBD2
CDR3aa: CASSYGLAEQYF
CDR3nt: TGTGCCAGCAGCTACGGACTAGCCGAGCAGTACTTC

v_gene: TRBV12-3/TRBV12-4
abundance: many
j_gene: TRBJ2-7
d_gene: TRBD2
CDR3aa: CASSSDDYLSGREPDYEQYF
CDR3nt: TGTGCCAGCAGTAGCGACGACTATTTGAGCGGGAGGGAGCCGGACTACGAGCAGTACTTC

v_gene: TRBV27
abundance: many
j_gene: TRBJ1-5
d_gene: -
CDR3aa: CASSGRENQPQHF
CDR3nt: TGTGCCAGCAGTGGTAGGGAAAATCAGCCCCAGCATTTT

v_gene: TRBV3-1
abundance: many
j_gene: TRBJ1-2
d_gene: -
CDR3aa: CASSQGRQANYGYTF
CDR3nt: TGTGCCAGCAGCCAAGGGAGACAGGCTAACTATGGCTACACCTTC

v_gene: TRBV7-9
abundance: many
j_gene: TRBJ1-1
d_gene: -
CDR3aa: CASSALTATVAFF
CDR3nt: TGTGCCAGCAGCGCCCTAACGGCGACAGTAGCTTTCTTT

v_gene: TRBV7-8
abundance: few
j_gene: TRBJ2-5
d_gene: -
CDR3aa: CASSPWEETQYF
CDR3nt: TGTGCCTCCTCCCCGTGGGAGGAAACCCAGTACTTC

v_gene: TRBV10-1
abundance: -
j_gene: TRBJ2-1
d_gene: -
CDR3aa: CASSDEGKEQFF
CDR3nt: TGCGCCAGCAGTGATGAGGGTAAAGAGCAGTTCTTC

v_gene: TRBV27
abundance: few
j_gene: TRBJ1-5
d_gene: -
CDR3aa: CASSSGVGVNQPQHF
CDR3nt: TGTGCCAGCAGTTCAGGGGTCGGGGTCAATCAGCCCCAGCATTTT

v_gene: TRBV3-1
abundance: -
j_gene: TRBJ1-6
d_gene: -
CDR3aa: CASSGRRGVSPLHF
CDR3nt: TGTGCCAGCAGCGGACGTAGGGGGGTTTCACCCCTCCACTTT

v_gene: TRBV5-4
abundance: few
j_gene: TRBJ2-1
d_gene: TRBD1
CDR3aa: CASSSGQTLNNEQFF
CDR3nt: TGTGCCAGCAGCTCGGGACAGACTCTTAACAATGAGCAGTTCTTC

v_gene: TRBV7-3
abundance: many
j_gene: TRBJ2-1
d_gene: TRBD2
CDR3aa: CASSASGRVGNEQFF
CDR3nt: TGTGCCAGCAGCGCCAGCGGGAGGGTAGGGAATGAGCAGTTCTTC

v_gene: TRBV2
abundance: many
j_gene: TRBJ1-6
d_gene: -
CDR3aa: CASSEGGRRYNSPLHF
CDR3nt: TGTGCCAGCAGTGAAGGGGGCAGGAGGTATAATTCACCCCTCCACTTT

v_gene: TRBV7-6
abundance: many
j_gene: TRBJ1-1
d_gene: -
CDR3aa: CASTRLEPIDTMNTEAFF
CDR3nt: TGTGCCAGCACCCGACTGGAGCCCATAGACACCATGAACACTGAAGCTTTCTTT

v_gene: TRBV7-9
abundance: -
j_gene: TRBJ2-1
d_gene: TRBD2
CDR3aa: CASSHAASGRAPEQFF
CDR3nt: TGTGCCAGCAGCCACGCCGCCAGCGGGAGGGCTCCTGAGCAGTTCTTC

v_gene: TRBV27
abundance: -
j_gene: TRBJ2-7
d_gene: TRBD2
CDR3aa: CASGGSGRAYEQYF
CDR3nt: TGTGCCAGCGGAGGTAGCGGGAGGGCCTACGAGCAGTACTTC

v_gene: TRBV2
abundance: -
j_gene: TRBJ2-2
d_gene: -
CDR3aa: CASSGDRARTGELFF
CDR3nt: TGTGCCAGCAGTGGGGACCGAGCTCGCACCGGGGAGCTGTTTTTT

v_gene: TRBV6-5
abundance: many
j_gene: TRBJ1-5
d_gene: TRBD1
CDR3aa: CASSRDRGGQPQHF
CDR3nt: TGTGCCAGCAGTCGCGACAGGGGAGGTCAGCCCCAGCATTTT

v_gene: TRBV20-1
abundance: many
j_gene: TRBJ2-1
d_gene: TRBD2
CDR3aa: CSARRVAGAHNEQFF
CDR3nt: TGCAGTGCTAGAAGAGTAGCGGGAGCCCACAATGAGCAGTTCTTC

v_gene: TRBV24-1
abundance: few
j_gene: TRBJ2-1
d_gene: -
CDR3aa: CATSDRQLYNEQFF
CDR3nt: TGTGCCACCAGTGATCGACAGCTCTACAATGAGCAGTTCTTC

v_gene: TRBV2
abundance: many
j_gene: TRBJ2-6
d_gene: TRBD1
CDR3aa: CASRGQGAKFLSGANVLTF
CDR3nt: TGTGCCAGCAGGGGACAGGGGGCTAAATTCCTCTCTGGGGCCAACGTCCTGACTTTC

v_gene: TRBV3-1
abundance: -
j_gene: TRBJ1-3
d_gene: -
CDR3aa: CASSQAVTGSGNTIYF
CDR3nt: TGTGCCAGCAGCCAAGCCGTGACGGGTTCTGGAAACACCATATATTTT

v_gene: TRBV13
abundance: few
j_gene: TRBJ2-3
d_gene: -
CDR3aa: CASSLFSPWSTDTQYF
CDR3nt: TGTGCCAGCAGCTTATTTAGCCCTTGGAGCACAGATACGCAGTATTTT

v_gene: TRBV20-1
abundance: -
j_gene: TRBJ2-5
d_gene: -
CDR3aa: CSASMSGGVQETQYF
CDR3nt: TGCAGTGCTAGTATGTCCGGGGGTGTCCAAGAGACCCAGTACTTC

v_gene: TRBV27
abundance: few
j_gene: TRBJ2-3
d_gene: -
CDR3aa: CASRPNPGGTDTQYF
CDR3nt: TGTGCCAGCAGACCTAACCCAGGCGGCACAGATACGCAGTATTTT

v_gene: TRBV6-5
abundance: many
j_gene: TRBJ2-7
d_gene: TRBD1
CDR3aa: CASSYMMGQLYEQYF
CDR3nt: TGTGCCAGCAGTTACATGATGGGACAGCTTTACGAGCAGTACTTC

v_gene: TRBV24-1
abundance: -
j_gene: TRBJ2-2
d_gene: -
CDR3aa: CATNRKVGGELFF
CDR3nt: TGTGCCACCAATCGGAAAGTGGGCGGGGAGCTGTTTTTT

v_gene: TRBV28
abundance: many
j_gene: TRBJ2-3
d_gene: TRBD2
CDR3aa: CASLVAGEGTDTQYF
CDR3nt: TGTGCCAGCCTGGTAGCGGGAGAAGGCACAGATACGCAGTATTTT

v_gene: TRBV6-6
abundance: -
j_gene: TRBJ2-6
d_gene: -
CDR3aa: CASSYRASGANVLTF
CDR3nt: TGTGCCAGCAGTTACAGGGCCTCTGGGGCCAACGTCCTGACTTTC

v_gene: TRBV7-9
abundance: few
j_gene: TRBJ2-7
d_gene: -
CDR3aa: CASSSPGAGTGASRSEQYF
CDR3nt: TGTGCCAGCAGCTCCCCCGGGGCGGGGACTGGGGCGTCACGATCAGAGCAGTACTTC

v_gene: TRBV28
abundance: -
j_gene: TRBJ2-1
d_gene: TRBD2
CDR3aa: CASRTSGDEQFF
CDR3nt: TGTGCCAGCAGGACTAGCGGGGATGAGCAGTTCTTC

v_gene: TRBV9
abundance: few
j_gene: TRBJ1-4
d_gene: TRBD1
CDR3aa: CASSVDRGREKLFF
CDR3nt: TGTGCCAGCAGCGTAGACAGGGGGCGCGAAAAACTGTTTTTT